Shown below are 19 T cell receptor beta chains from a single sample sequenced in a study of shared clonotypes between healthy human individuals. The repertoire was sequenced with immunoSEQ multiplex PCR; TCRdb's copy has only in-frame clones and lacks some. The table includes roughly 520,000 clones, 95% to 96% detected once. The sample comprised naive CD4+ T cells sorted from blood. Subset given: CD45RA+ positively selected. The receptors shown here come from a woman between 25 and 40 years old in good health.

This clone came up once. This chain connects TRBV9 to TRBJ1-3; D not resolved. Germline V CDR1 and CDR2: SGDLS, YYNGEE. Trimming left V 0 bases short and J 1 base short, with 14 bases between. This CDR3 has 17 residues. The CDR3 DNA reads TGTGCCAGCAGCGTAGAAGGGATGAAGGTATCTGGAAACACCATATATTTT. It translates to CASSVEGMKVSGNTIYF.

The CDR3 DNA sequence: TGTGCCAGGCCCTTGGGGGCTCAGGGCGGGAACACTGAAGCTTTCTTT. Its translation is CARPLGAQGGNTEAFF. This sequence joins TRBV2 and TRBJ1-1; D possibly corresponds to TRBD1 (6 bases). Germline V lookup: CDR1 SNHLY, CDR2 FYNNEI. Between the trimmed V and J ends, which lost 9 bases and 1 base, there was a span of 21 bases. This CDR3 spans 16 amino acids. Looking up the rest from reference TRBV2 and TRBJ1-1 gives the full variable domain: EPEVTQTPSHQVTQMGQEVILRCVPISNHLYFYWYRQILGQKVEFLVSFYNNEISEKSEIFDDQFSVERPDGSNFTLKIRSTKLEDSAMYFCARPLGAQGGNTEAFFGQGTRLTVV.

The chain links TRBV4-1 to TRBJ2-3, with 12 bases lining up with TRBD2. Trimming cost V 5 bases and J 6 bases; bases outside gene matches: 9. The germline gives CDR1 MGHRA, CDR2 YSYEKL. This CDR3 comprises 16 residues. CDR3 coding DNA: TGCGCCAGCAGCAGCCGGACTAGCGGGACAGGGGATACGCAGTATTTT. It specifies CASSSRTSGTGDTQYF.

The genes are TRBV5-8 and TRBJ1-1, with 7 bases lining up with TRBD1. The CDR3 has 15 residues. Germline lookup yields CDR1 SGHTS and CDR2 YDEGEE. J was trimmed by 4 bases and V by 1 base; bases with no gene match: 7. CDR3 DNA sequence: TGTGCCAGCAGCTTGAATAGGGGGCGAGGCACTGAAGCTTTCTTT. Amino acid sequence: CASSLNRGRGTEAFF.

V usage is TRBV4-1 and J usage is TRBJ1-3; D is possibly TRBD1 (6 bases). Germline V gene data show CDR1 as MGHRA and CDR2 as YSYEKL. The CDR3 is 16 residues long. V was cut by 2 bases and J by 2 bases, with 13 bases left in between. CDR3 sequence reads: CASSQRTGTTGNTIYF. The CDR3 bases are TGCGCCAGCAGCCAACGAACCGGGACAACTGGAAACACCATATATTTT.

The gene calls are TRBV4-1 and TRBJ1-6; D unclear. The CDR3 loop spans 13 amino acids. Deletions cut 1 base from V and 10 bases from J, with 8 bases between. CDR1 and CDR2 from the germline V gene are MGHRA and YSYEKL. The CDR3 reads CASSQAFLSPLHF. Written as DNA, the CDR3 is TGCGCCAGCAGCCAAGCTTTTCTATCACCCCTCCACTTT.

This chain connects TRBV5-1 to TRBJ1-2, with 7 nucleotides matching TRBD1. The length of the CDR3 is 13 residues. Unmatched junction bases numbered 7, after V lost 3 bases and J lost 8 bases. CDR1 and CDR2 from the germline V gene are SGHRS and YFSETQ. CDR3 residues: CASSYDRVTGYTF. The CDR3 region has the DNA TGCGCCAGCAGCTACGACAGGGTGACGGGCTACACCTTC.

This chain connects TRBV28 to TRBJ1-2, with TRBD1 matching over 10 bases. The junction had 5 bases not matched to a gene; V was cut back by 5 bases and J by 2 bases. Germline V lookup: CDR1 MDHEN, CDR2 SYDVKM. This CDR3 has 15 residues. The CDR3 protein is CASSTPGQGNYGYTF. The CDR3 nucleotides read TGTGCCAGCAGTACCCCGGGACAGGGGAACTATGGCTACACCTTC.

The chain links TRBV18 to TRBJ2-3, with D maybe TRBD2 (7 bases). Germline-derived CDR1 and CDR2 are KGHSH and LQKENI. V shed 3 bases and J shed 2 bases, with 12 bases lying between them. The CDR3 runs to 15 residues. The CDR3 here is CASSPWGGHTDTQYF. The CDR3 nucleotides are TGTGCCAGCTCACCCTGGGGGGGCCACACAGATACGCAGTATTTT. The variable domain in full, completed from reference TRBV18 and TRBJ2-3, reads NAGVMQNPRHLVRRRGQEARLRCSPMKGHSHVYWYRQLPEEGLKFMVYLQKENIIDESGMPKERFSAEFPKEGPSILRIQQVVRGDSAAYFCASSPWGGHTDTQYFGPGTRLTVL.

This sequence joins TRBV5-1 and TRBJ2-6; 7 bases align to TRBD2. The trim removed 4 bases at V and 2 bases at J, leaving 6 bases unmatched. The CDR3 contains 16 residues. Germline V gene sequence: CDR1 SGHRS, CDR2 YFSETQ. CDR3 loop: CASSLRAGTGANVLTF. In nucleotides, the CDR3 is TGCGCCAGCAGCCTTAGAGCGGGAACTGGGGCCAACGTCCTGACTTTC.

The chain joins TRBV2 to TRBJ2-4, with 7 bases that match TRBD1. Germline assignment: CDR1 SNHLY and CDR2 FYNNEI. V shed 2 bases, J shed 10 bases, and the junction held 2 bases outside the gene matches. The CDR3 extends over 12 amino acids. This CDR3 reads CASSETQGIQYF. The CDR3 nucleotides read TGTGCCAGCAGTGAAACACAGGGGATTCAGTACTTC.

This clone has just one count. The genes are TRBV7-2 and TRBJ2-1; D gene ambiguous. Germline V gene lookup returns CDR1 SGHTA and CDR2 FQGNSA. The CDR3 loop spans 16 amino acids. V lost 1 base and J lost 6, with 16 bases in between. CDR3 coding DNA: TGTGCCAGCAGCTTAGGATTGGCAGGTAGGATCAATGAGCAGTTCTTC. Translation: CASSLGLAGRINEQFF.

As regards this clone: Different DNA sequences within this sample yield the same CDR3. The gene calls are TRBV19 and TRBJ2-2; no reliable D call. The CDR3 runs to 11 residues. Germline V lookup: CDR1 LNHDA, CDR2 SQIVND (reference sequence). The V end was cut by 3 bases, the J end by 6 bases, with 2 bases between. This CDR3 reads CASSISGELFF. In DNA form, the CDR3 reads TGTGCCAGTAGTATTTCCGGGGAGCTGTTTTTT.

The chain has TRBV28 and TRBJ2-1; TRBD2 matches at 10 bases. Germline V lookup: CDR1 MDHEN, CDR2 SYDVKM. V lost 6 bases to trimming and J lost 9 bases; unmatched junction nucleotides: 14. The CDR3 contains 16 residues. In DNA, the CDR3 is TGTGCCAGCAGACAGGGAACTAGCGGGAAAGTGGTTGAGCAGTTCTTC. As protein: CASRQGTSGKVVEQFF.

The rearrangement links TRBV6-5 to TRBJ2-5; D gene uncertain. The CDR3 sequence is 13 residues long. Deletions cut 6 bases from V and 2 bases from J, with 10 bases between. Germline assignment: CDR1 MNHEY and CDR2 SVGAGI. The CDR3 sequence: CASSAAGQETQYF. In DNA form, the CDR3 reads TGTGCCAGCAGCGCCGCAGGTCAAGAGACCCAGTACTTC.

This sequence joins TRBV7-9 and TRBJ2-1; no clear D gene. Germline CDR1 is SEHNR and CDR2 is FQNEAQ (reference sequence). V was clipped by 5 bases and J by 4 bases, with 6 bases between them. CDR3 length equals 12 residues. The CDR3 here is CASSTTYNEQFF. The DNA for the CDR3 is TGTGCCAGCAGCACTACTTACAATGAGCAGTTCTTC.

Note on this clone: The sample holds other DNA sequences that translate to the same CDR3. The V call is TRBV5-1, the J call TRBJ2-5, with D possibly being TRBD1 (5 bases). V was pared by 0 bases and J by 2 bases, with 8 bases between. CDR1 is SGHRS and CDR2 is YFSETQ in the germline V gene. This CDR3 contains 14 residues. The CDR3 DNA sequence: TGCGCCAGCAGCTTGGGGCAGGGTCAAGAGACCCAGTACTTC. Its translation is CASSLGQGQETQYF. Full variable domain (rest looked up from reference TRBV5-1 and TRBJ2-5): KAGVTQTPRYLIKTRGQQVTLSCSPISGHRSVSWYQQTPGQGLQFLFEYFSETQRNKGNFPGRFSGRQFSNSRSEMNVSTLELGDSALYLCASSLGQGQETQYFGPGTRLLVL.

There are a few counts of this clone. The V gene is TRBV7-9, the J gene TRBJ1-2; D is uncertain. Germline V gene lookup returns CDR1 SEHNR and CDR2 FQNEAQ (reference sequence). Trimming left V 1 base short and J 4 bases short, with 10 bases between. The CDR3 is 14 residues long. CDR3 sequence: CASSLEVDSYGYTF. The CDR3 nucleotides are TGTGCCAGCAGCTTAGAAGTGGATTCCTATGGCTACACCTTC.

A remark on this clone: Other DNA sequences in this specimen translate into the identical CDR3. J is TRBJ1-3 and V is TRBV5-1; possibly TRBD1 for D (5 bases). The length of the CDR3 is 14 residues. V was clipped by 2 bases and J by 3 bases, with 9 bases between them. CDR1 SGHRS and CDR2 YFSETQ come from the germline V gene. The DNA for the CDR3 is TGCGCCAGCAGCTTAAGGGGCGATGGAAACACCATATATTTT. As protein: CASSLRGDGNTIYF.